This T cell receptor (beta chain) emerged from a study of vaccination and CD4 T cells after COVID-19. Study information: Spike peptides, overlapping and drawn from SARS-CoV-2, HCoV-NL63, HCoV-OC43 and HCoV-229E, were used to stimulate cells. A CEFX pool, an HIV-1 Nef pool, or no peptide went to control cultures.

An Oncomine TCR Beta short-read assay was used to sequence the DNA from cultured CD4+ T cells. In TCRdb, the PCR reads were re-called with MiXCR into one record per CDR3 protein. The data hold more than 15,000 distinct CDR3 sequences, with about 44% observed a single time. General study results and limits: Convalescent patients had a median roughly 90% of reactive clones appearing only post-vaccination.

This clonotype was recorded a few times. Its specificity is not known. V dropped 3 bases and J dropped 9; count of bases not matched to a gene: 4. The CDR3 sequence is 13 residues long. CDR1 is MNHNS, CDR2 SASEGT, per germline. Treatment here: roughly 11-day PBMC culture with coronavirus spike peptide pools or control peptides (ViraFEST assay). With about 10 days of culture completed, CD4+ T cells were isolated by negative selection. This sequence originates from a human donor who had recovered from COVID-19. The material was CD4+ T cells from blood, cultured in vitro, obtained after SARS-CoV-2 vaccination. This rearrangement joins TRBV6-1 to TRBJ1-2; the match to TRBD1 covers 10 bases. CDR3 region: CASSDRDRGSYTF. In nucleotides, the CDR3 is TGTGCCAGCAGTGACCGGGACAGGGGTAGCTACACCTTC.